The present T cell receptor (beta chain) was sequenced within a study of vaccination and CD4 T cells after COVID-19. The sample's treatment: roughly nine-day PBMC culture with coronavirus spike peptide pools or control peptides (ViraFEST assay). CDR1 and CDR2 from the germline V gene are DFQATT and SNEGSKA (reference sequence). The V end was cut by 6 bases, the J end by 0 bases, with 11 bases between. The CDR3 totals 13 residues. On this clonotype itself: Antigen specificity is unknown.

Cultured CD4+ T-cell DNA underwent Oncomine TCR Beta short-read sequencing. Each CDR3 protein is one row after TCRdb ran MiXCR on the PCR reads. The sample has some 9,300 distinct CDR3 sequences, 40% to 65% seen once. Sequenced input: CD4+ T cells from blood, cultured in vitro. The sequence was obtained from a human donor who had recovered from COVID-19. V gene TRBV20-1 combines with J gene TRBJ1-2, with D possibly TRBD1 on 5 matching bases. CDR3 DNA: TGCAGTGCAATCTCGGGGGCTAACTATGGCTACACCTTC. Translated, it gives CSAISGANYGYTF.